This is a list of T cell receptor beta chains from one sample in a study of blood T cells in healthy people across ages. One entry per CDR3 protein results from TCRdb running MiXCR on the 5' RACE reads. The sample shows about 760,000 distinct CDR3 sequences, approximately 25% of them seen only once. The sample was also reused in another study, on T cells of mothers and their children.

Material: blood. These receptors were taken from a boy younger than 18 in good health. Each CDR3 is given with its conserved first and last residue. D genes are given only for firm matches. Only some rows state a clone size, as once, few, many or a class for expanded clones.

clone_size j_call v_call d_call cdr3_nt cdr3_aa
few TRBJ2-1 TRBV20-1 TRBD1 TGCAGTGCTACAGACAGGGGGCTCAACTCCTACAATGAGCAGTTCTTC CSATDRGLNSYNEQFF
few TRBJ2-5 TRBV6-5 TRBD2 TGTGCCAGCAGTTACTCCGGGAGGTCTGAGACCCAGTACTTC CASSYSGRSETQYF
few TRBJ2-5 TRBV11-2 TRBD2 TGTGCCAGCAGCTTAGTTTCCAGCGGGGGCCAAGAGACCCAGTACTTC CASSLVSSGGQETQYF
few TRBJ2-5 TRBV7-2 TRBD2 TGTGCCAGCAGCGCGTGGGCTAGCGGGGAGATCCAAGAGACCCAGTACTTC CASSAWASGEIQETQYF
- TRBJ2-7 TRBV6-2/TRBV6-3 - TGTGCCAGCTGTTCGGCCCTCGAGCAGTACTTC CASCSALEQYF
few TRBJ1-2 TRBV21-1 - TGTGCCAGCAGCAAAGTCCGACTGCTCTATGGCTACACCTTC CASSKVRLLYGYTF
many TRBJ1-2 TRBV12-3/TRBV12-4 TRBD1 TGTGCCAGCAGTCCTATTACAGGGGGAGGCTACACCTTC CASSPITGGGYTF
few TRBJ2-7 TRBV20-1 TRBD2 TGCAGTGCTTCGCCTAGCGGGGGGACCTACGAGCAGTACTTC CSASPSGGTYEQYF
- TRBJ2-1 TRBV7-8 - TGTGCCAGCAGCGAGTTGCAGGGCTACAATGGGCAGTTCTTC CASSELQGYNGQFF
- TRBJ2-4 TRBV19 TRBD2 TGTGCCAGTAGTATTGAAGCGGGGGGGCCGGGCATTCAGTACTTC CASSIEAGGPGIQYF
few TRBJ1-1 TRBV4-2 - TGTGCCAGCAGCCAAGATGAGGTCGGCAGGAAAGCTTTCTTT CASSQDEVGRKAFF
- TRBJ1-4 TRBV28 - TGTGCCAGCAGTTTATATTCCGGGACGGTGAATGAAAAACTGTTTTTT CASSLYSGTVNEKLFF
- TRBJ2-3 TRBV29-1 - TGCAGCGTCCGGGTTAGCACAGATACGCAGTATTTT CSVRVSTDTQYF
few TRBJ2-1 TRBV9 - TGTGCCAGCAGCCCCGACTCCCTTTCCACAAATGAGCAGTTCTTC CASSPDSLSTNEQFF
few TRBJ2-3 TRBV29-1 - TGCAGCGCCCGCCGGGAGGATACGCAGTATTTT CSARREDTQYF